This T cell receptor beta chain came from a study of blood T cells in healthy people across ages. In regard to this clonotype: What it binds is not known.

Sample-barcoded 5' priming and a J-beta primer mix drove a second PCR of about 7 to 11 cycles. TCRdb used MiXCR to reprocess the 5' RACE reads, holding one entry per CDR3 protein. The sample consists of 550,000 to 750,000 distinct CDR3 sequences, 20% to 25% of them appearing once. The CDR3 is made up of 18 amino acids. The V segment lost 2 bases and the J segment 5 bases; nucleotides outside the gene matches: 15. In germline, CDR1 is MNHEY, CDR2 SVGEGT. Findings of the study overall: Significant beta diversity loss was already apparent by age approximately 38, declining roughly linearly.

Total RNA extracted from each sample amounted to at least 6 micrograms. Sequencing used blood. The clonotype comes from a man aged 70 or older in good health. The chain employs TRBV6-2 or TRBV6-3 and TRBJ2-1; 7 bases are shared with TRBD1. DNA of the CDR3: TGTGCCAGCAGTTACCCTACGACATGGTCAGGGGGAAACAATGAGCAGTTCTTC. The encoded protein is CASSYPTTWSGGNNEQFF.